A selection of T cell receptor beta chains follows, all from one sample in a study of blood T cells in healthy people across ages. Via MiXCR, TCRdb re-called the 5' RACE reads, giving one row per CDR3 protein. The table lists around 800,000 distinct CDR3 sequences, roughly 50% of them singletons. The source material was blood. These receptors were taken from an elderly man in good health. Each CDR3 is given with its conserved first and last residue. D genes are given only for firm matches. Clone size appears in some rows only: once, few, many, or a class for an expanded clone.

d_call | j_call | v_call | clone_size | cdr3_nt | cdr3_aa
TRBD1 | TRBJ2-5 | TRBV12-3/TRBV12-4 | few | TGTGCCAGCAGCCGCGGGACAGGGGGCGAGGAGACCCAGTACTTC | CASSRGTGGEETQYF
TRBD2 | TRBJ2-3 | TRBV6-6 | NA | TGTGCCAGCAGTTACACGGCTAGCGGACGCACAGATACGCAGTATTTT | CASSYTASGRTDTQYF
TRBD2 | TRBJ2-3 | TRBV12-3/TRBV12-4 | NA | TGTGCCAGCAGCCCACTAGCGGGATTGATGAGAAACCGGCACAGAGACGCGTATTTT | CASSPLAGLMRNRHRDAYF
NA | TRBJ1-4 | TRBV7-2 | NA | TGTGCCAGCAGCTTAGTGGGCGGACCAGGAAATGAAAAACTGTTTTTT | CASSLVGGPGNEKLFF
NA | TRBJ2-1 | TRBV29-1 | few | TGCAGCGCTGTCACAGGGCTGGGGTACAATGAGCAGTTCTTC | CSAVTGLGYNEQFF
NA | TRBJ2-2 | TRBV2 | NA | TGTGCCAGCAGTGAATCAGGCAGGGGGAACACCGGGGAGCTGTTTTTT | CASSESGRGNTGELFF
NA | TRBJ2-2 | TRBV6-5 | NA | TGTGCCAGCAGCCGAGTAGGCGGGGAGCTGTTTTTT | CASSRVGGELFF
NA | TRBJ2-3 | TRBV20-1 | few | TGCAGTTCGCGAGGGGGCACAGATACGCAGTATTTT | CSSRGGTDTQYF
NA | TRBJ1-5 | TRBV7-2 | few | TGTGCCAGCAGGCCCACTGGGGGGACCGATCAGCCCCAGCATTTT | CASRPTGGTDQPQHF
NA | TRBJ2-7 | TRBV5-5 | NA | TGTGCCAGCAGCCCGGGACGGGGAGACTACAATGAGCAGTACTTC | CASSPGRGDYNEQYF
TRBD2 | TRBJ2-3 | TRBV27 | NA | TGTGCCAGCAGTTTAGCGGGGAGGGTGACAGATACGCAGTATTTT | CASSLAGRVTDTQYF
TRBD2 | TRBJ2-1 | TRBV7-6 | NA | TGTGCCAGCAGCTTAAGAACCCGACTAGCGACGTTGGATGAGCAGTTCTTC | CASSLRTRLATLDEQFF
NA | TRBJ2-3 | TRBV7-8 | NA | TGTGCCAGCAGCCCAGGAGTACCGCCAGATACGCAGTATTTT | CASSPGVPPDTQYF
TRBD2 | TRBJ2-5 | TRBV4-1 | NA | TGCGCCAGTGGGACTAGCGGGGCCAATGAGCAGTACTTC | CASGTSGANEQYF
TRBD1 | TRBJ2-1 | TRBV20-1 | few | TGCAGTGCTCGGACAGGGGGCGTCTACAATGAGCAGTTCTTC | CSARTGGVYNEQFF
TRBD2 | TRBJ2-7 | TRBV5-1 | NA | TGCGCCAGCAGCCTCCTTAGCGGGGGGCACTACGAGCAGTACTTC | CASSLLSGGHYEQYF
TRBD2 | TRBJ2-7 | TRBV2 | few | TGTGCCAGCCAACCCGGACTAGCGGGAGGTGAGCAGTACTTC | CASQPGLAGGEQYF
NA | TRBJ1-1 | TRBV7-2 | few | TGTGCCAGCAGCAATACTCCGGGGTATGAAGCTTTCTTT | CASSNTPGYEAFF